The clone carrying this TCR beta chain was counted many times. CDR1 is ENHRY and CDR2 is SYGVKD in the germline V gene. The ends were cut back, 3 bases at V and 4 bases at J, with 10 bases in the middle. The CDR3 spans 13 residues. TCRdb itself ran the PCR reads through MiXCR, one entry per CDR3 protein. Here the sample spans roughly 79,000 distinct CDR3 sequences, roughly 49% being singletons. The data belong to a study of CDR3 diversity in severe acne. What was sequenced was blood. J is TRBJ2-7 and V is TRBV10-3; the D gene is possibly TRBD1 (6 bases). This sequence was found in a male donor with severe acne vulgaris. Here the CDR3 reads CAISDNRGYEQYF. Here the CDR3 DNA reads TGTGCCATCAGTGACAATAGGGGGTACGAGCAGTACTTC.